This TCR beta chain was profiled in a study of cytomegalovirus exposure and HLA in healthy donors. In the case of this clone: The antigen is undetermined.

CDR1 and CDR2 from the germline V gene are MNHEY and SMNVEV (reference sequence). This CDR3 comprises 18 residues. V gave up 3 bases and J gave up 9 bases; unmatched junction bases: 17. Findings and limits, study-wide: Rates of TCR association differed by HLA locus in a later analysis, with DRB1 highest and HLA-C lowest.

Primers included in the PCR were 60 Vbeta and 13 Jbeta primers. TCRdb keeps only in-frame clones here, not all; method: immunoSEQ multiplex PCR. The sample lists some 130,000 clones; 80% to 90% were seen once. J is TRBJ2-1 and V is TRBV27, with 10 nucleotides matching TRBD1. This TCR was recovered from a male donor in good health and CMV-seropositive. Sequencing was performed on PBMCs. In nucleotides, the CDR3 is TGTGCCAGCAGTTTTGGGACAGGGGTAGCGGGTCACCACGTTGAGCAGTTCTTC. Translation: CASSFGTGVAGHHVEQFF.